This T cell receptor (beta chain) is drawn from a study of monozygotic twins with cystic fibrosis. This clone has only a few counts. Its antigen is unidentified. Libraries were prepared by immunoSEQ multiplex PCR; TCRdb keeps only in-frame clonotypes and omits some of them. The sample records about 15,000 clones, around 96% being singletons. Study-level points and caveats: The repertoire was suggested to be naive-dominated, clonality median around 0.0095.

Trimming stripped 4 bases from V and 6 bases from J, with 9 bases between. The CDR3 is made up of 12 amino acids. The germline V gene encodes CDR1 SEHNR and CDR2 FQNEAQ (reference sequence). The rearrangement uses TRBV7-9 and TRBJ1-1; a weak D match, TRBD1 (6 bases). The sequence came from a girl aged 2 to 9 with cystic fibrosis. The sample consisted of blood. The CDR3, as DNA: TGTGCCAGCAGCTCACAGGGTCCTGAAGCTTTCTTT. Translating gives CASSSQGPEAFF.